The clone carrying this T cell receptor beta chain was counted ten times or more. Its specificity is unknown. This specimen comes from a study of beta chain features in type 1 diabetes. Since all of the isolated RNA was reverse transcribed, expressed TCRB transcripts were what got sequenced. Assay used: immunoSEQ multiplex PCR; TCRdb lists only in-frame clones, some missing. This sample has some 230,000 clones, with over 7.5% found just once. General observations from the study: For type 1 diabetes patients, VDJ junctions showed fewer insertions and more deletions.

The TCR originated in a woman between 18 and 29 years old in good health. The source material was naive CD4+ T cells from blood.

The CDR3 DNA sequence: TGTGCCAGCAGCTCGTCCTCGGGCGGGGGGTACAATGAGCAGTTCTTC. Translation gives CASSSSSGGGYNEQFF. The chain couples TRBV7-2 to TRBJ2-1; 8 bases map to TRBD2. This CDR3 is built from 16 residues. Trimming removed 4 bases from V and 4 bases from J; junction bases left unmatched: 9. The germline V gene has CDR1 SGHTA and CDR2 FQGNSA.